This T cell receptor (beta chain) was profiled in a study of blood T cell repertoires in COVID-19 (dated by TCRdb to 2020 to 2021). Context from the whole study: Samples from collaborators originated in the United States, Italy and Spain and spanned both the acute and convalescent phases of COVID-19. The prospective study material was composed of cDNA or gDNA derived from T cells, B-cell-depleted T cells, or PBMCs. Deeply sampled blood TCRbeta repertoires from subjects exposed to, actively infected with, or recovered from COVID-19 were included in the dataset. The repertoires were made available in a free public database intended to serve as a resource for research on the immune response to SARS-CoV-2. Samples came from the ongoing ImmuneRACE study (first 160 participants) plus 1,254 subjects from 6 global collaborators. A de-identified subject ID, COVID-19 status, age in years and sex were almost always included in the sample metadata. Where available, HLA class I and class II types were taken from metadata supplied by the sample provider and were not determined by assay-based typing. General study outcomes and caveats: The quantity of clinical and demographic metadata differed by source and by participant and was supplied without curation.

Including cysteine and phenylalanine, the CDR3 has 18 amino acids. The DNA shown is the 54-base CDR3, in frame from base 1. V is cut back by 3 bases and J by 7 bases, with 12 bases in the junction unmatched. CDR1 and CDR2, looked up from the germline V gene, are SGHTA and FQGTGA. Each collaborating institution followed its own protocols to collect whole blood in K2EDTA tubes. For TCRbeta analysis, collaborators shipped samples as frozen whole blood, isolated PBMCs, or DNA extracted from either of those sample types. TCRbeta CDR3 regions were amplified from genomic DNA by means of the immunoSEQ Assay, a bias-controlled multiplex PCR. In the paper's pipeline: Nucleated cell counts per sample were estimated from amplification of reference gene primers within the assay. To quantify the absolute abundance of each unique TCRbeta CDR3 rearrangement, sequence reads were collapsed and filtered. For each sample, productive Simpson clonality was calculated as the square root of Simpson's diversity index over productive rearrangements. Drawn from immuneACCESS, this table holds only the in-frame rearrangements with V and J called that TCRdb kept. Clones are partly lost; checked studies trace under half to an unresolved V gene and leave the rest unexplained. Clone size and V and J calls were adopted from that table, with D and trimming inferred from the DNA. Here the sample has about 76,000 clones; around nine tenths occur a single time. Under 9.5% of the sample rests with the top ten.

In the case of this clone: Its recognized antigen is unknown. It has no much larger one-base neighbor in the sample; base qualities were not kept.

Sequencing input: peripheral blood. This receptor was obtained from a man aged 25-45 years with acute or convalescent COVID-19. Recombination linked TRBV7-3 to TRBJ2-2; 12 bases in the middle match TRBD2. CDR3 loop: CASSFTPSGRALGGELFF. At the DNA level, the sequence is TGTGCCAGCAGCTTCACTCCTAGCGGGAGGGCCCTGGGCGGGGAGCTGTTTTTT.